This T cell receptor (beta chain) came from a study of blood T cell repertoires in COVID-19. Original processing notes: Amplification with reference gene primers provided the estimates of nucleated cell counts. The assay was immunoSEQ multiplex PCR, and TCRdb's table has in-frame clones only and misses some. The V and J calls and clone size come from that table; D and trimming were worked out from the DNA. This sample has 310,000 or so clones, with 80% to 90% found just once. Assignments of participants to cohorts depended upon their own reported clinical history. All recovered Cohort 3 donors got two negative PCRs, got clearance, or saw symptom resolution. CDR1 is MNHNS, CDR2 SASEGT, per germline. J lost 5 bases, V lost 0 bases, and 3 bases had no gene match. This CDR3 has 16 residues.

Sequenced sample: PBMCs or T cells enriched from blood (not recorded which). This TCR was sampled from a woman between 18 and 29 years old who had recovered from COVID-19. The chain uses TRBV6-1 and TRBJ2-5, with 13 bases fitting TRBD2. This CDR3 is CASSEAGLAGWETQYF. CDR3 DNA sequence: TGTGCCAGCAGTGAAGCGGGACTAGCGGGATGGGAGACCCAGTACTTC.